The 28 T cell receptor beta chains given below trace back to one sample, sequenced in a study of cytomegalovirus exposure and HLA in healthy donors. PCR amplification relied on 60 Vbeta primers (plus 13 Jbeta primers). The assay was immunoSEQ multiplex PCR, and TCRdb's table has in-frame clones only and misses some. The data hold roughly 190,000 clones, with 79% observed a single time. Sequencing used PBMCs. These receptors were obtained from a woman between 45 and 65 years old in good health and CMV-seronegative.

The gene calls are TRBV29-1 and TRBJ1-2; D is ambiguous. The CDR3 extends over 14 amino acids. V was cut by 7 bases and J by 1 base, with 16 bases left in between. CDR1 is SQVTM and CDR2 is ANQGSEA in the germline V gene. The CDR3 bases are TGCAGCGCTACCCTCATCGGGAGTAACTATGGCTACACCTTC. The encoded protein is CSATLIGSNYGYTF.

V and J are TRBV7-9 and TRBJ2-7, with 12 bases aligning to TRBD2. There are 14 residues in the CDR3. Germline values: CDR1 SEHNR, CDR2 FQNEAQ (reference sequence). V gave up 5 bases and J gave up 7 bases; unmatched junction bases: 6. CDR3 amino acids: CASSNRLAGEEQYF. CDR3 in DNA: TGTGCCAGCAGCAACCGACTAGCGGGGGAGGAGCAGTACTTC.

The V and J genes are TRBV27 and TRBJ2-4; perhaps TRBD1 as D (5 bases). V dropped 2 bases and J dropped 0 bases, with 20 bases sitting between them. The CDR3 extends over 19 amino acids. Per germline, CDR1 MNHEY and CDR2 SMNVEV (reference sequence). In DNA form, the CDR3 reads TGTGCCAGCAGTTTACTACCCCTCCAGGGATCTCTAGCCAAAAACATTCAGTACTTC. Its translation: CASSLLPLQGSLAKNIQYF.

This clone was observed a handful of times. The CDR3 nucleotides read TGTGCCATCAGTGAGGCCGGGACAGGGACAGATACGCAGTATTTT. Translation gives CAISEAGTGTDTQYF. The chain joins TRBV10-3 to TRBJ2-3, with 9 bases fitting TRBD1. V gave up 2 bases and J gave up 3 bases; unmatched junction bases: 3. CDR1 is ENHRY and CDR2 is SYGVKD in the germline V gene. This CDR3 has 15 residues.

This clone was recorded once. The chain has TRBV28 and TRBJ2-7, with TRBD2 identical over 13 bases. From germline, CDR1 is MDHEN and CDR2 SYDVKM. The CDR3 is 18 amino acids. The junction had 9 bases not matched to a gene; V was cut back by 4 bases and J by 0 bases. The CDR3 region is CASSSLPTSGGTSYEQYF. The DNA of the CDR3 is TGTGCCAGCAGTTCCTTACCGACTAGCGGGGGGACCTCCTACGAGCAGTACTTC. The full variable domain, its missing parts supplied by reference TRBV28 and TRBJ2-7, is DVKVTQSSRYLVKRTGEKVFLECVQDMDHENMFWYRQDPGLGLRLIYFSYDVKMKEKGDIPEGYSVSREKKERFSLILESASTNQTSMYLCASSSLPTSGGTSYEQYFGPGTRLTVT.

The chain recombines TRBV28 with TRBJ1-2; D is uncertain. V lost 5 bases and J lost 5, with 9 bases in between. The germline V gene encodes CDR1 MDHEN and CDR2 SYDVKM. CDR3 length: 12 amino acids. For the CDR3, the DNA is TGTGCCAGCAGTCTAAGGACTTATGGCTACACCTTC. Amino acid sequence: CASSLRTYGYTF.

V is TRBV9 and J is TRBJ2-7, with a possible D match to TRBD2 (7 bases). Trimming stripped 0 bases from V and 3 bases from J, with 13 bases between. CDR3 length: 15 amino acids. Germline CDR1 reads SGDLS; CDR2 reads YYNGEE. DNA for the CDR3: TGTGCCAGCAGCGTAGCGGGGGGCCTAAACTACGAGCAGTACTTC. Translated, it gives CASSVAGGLNYEQYF.

The rearrangement links TRBV4-1 to TRBJ1-1, with D possibly matching TRBD1 (6 bases). CDR3 length: 16 amino acids. Germline CDR1 and CDR2: MGHRA and YSYEKL. V gave up 4 bases and J gave up 1 base, with 16 bases separating them. CDR3 residues: CASSLIQQGRNTEAFF. The CDR3 DNA reads TGCGCCAGCAGCCTAATTCAACAGGGAAGGAACACTGAAGCTTTCTTT.

This clone showed up just once. This rearrangement joins TRBV4-1 to TRBJ2-5, with 9 bases identical to TRBD2. CDR3 size: 16 residues. Germline V lookup: CDR1 MGHRA, CDR2 YSYEKL. V lost 2 bases and J lost 9; bases outside the gene matches: 13. CDR3 nucleotides: TGCGCCAGCAGCCAAATGCAGGCTATAGCGGGGGCTCCCCAGTACTTC. This encodes CASSQMQAIAGAPQYF.

The chain joins TRBV5-5 to TRBJ2-5; D uncertain. The J call may be in error: the DNA end matches TRBJ2-7 better. CDR1 is SGHKS, CDR2 YYEKEE, per germline (reference sequence). The CDR3 has 15 amino acids. The CDR3 sequence is CASSSERVSSYEQYF. CDR3 DNA: TGTGCCAGCAGCAGCGAACGGGTGAGCTCCTACGAGCAGTACTTC.

This clone appeared a single time. V and J are TRBV9 and TRBJ2-2; 7 bases match TRBD2. Germline V gene sequence: CDR1 SGDLS, CDR2 YYNGEE. The CDR3 sequence is 15 residues long. Trimming at V came to 1 base and at J to 3 bases, leaving 3 bases not matched to a gene. The CDR3 sequence is CASSVSSGYTGELFF. The CDR3 DNA reads as TGTGCCAGCAGCGTATCTAGCGGTTACACCGGGGAGCTGTTTTTT.

J is TRBJ1-6 and V is TRBV30; D gene uncertain. This CDR3 contains 20 residues. Trimming removed 0 bases at V and 0 bases at J, with 21 bases between. Germline CDR1 reads GTSNPN; CDR2 reads SVGIG (reference sequence). CDR3 sequence (DNA): TGTGCCTGGAGTGTAAATGTCTTAGGAGGGAGGAGCTCCTATAATTCACCCCTCCACTTT. Protein: CAWSVNVLGGRSSYNSPLHF.

The rearrangement joins TRBV6-1 to TRBJ2-7; D is possibly TRBD1 (7 bases). Trimming cost V 4 bases and J 3 bases, with 19 bases left between them. This CDR3 contains 16 residues. Germline-derived CDR1 and CDR2 are MNHNS and SASEGT. The CDR3 here is CASSGFGQEGNYEQYF. CDR3 nucleotide sequence: TGTGCCAGCAGTGGATTCGGACAGGAGGGAAACTACGAGCAGTACTTC.

This sequence joins TRBV5-4 and TRBJ2-1, with 10 bases aligning to TRBD2. The germline gives CDR1 SGHNT, CDR2 YYREEE (reference sequence). With 4 bases clipped from V and 9 bases from J, the junction kept 10 bases outside the gene matches. This CDR3 region has 15 residues. CDR3 nucleotides: TGTGCCAGCAGCGGAAGCGGGAGGGGCGGAGGTGAGCAGTTCTTC. Translated: CASSGSGRGGGEQFF.

The J gene is TRBJ2-5, the V gene TRBV7-2; no definite D call. The CDR3 loop spans 15 amino acids. The germline V gene has CDR1 SGHTA and CDR2 FQGNSA. V lost 0 bases, J lost 2 bases, and 10 bases lay in between. As DNA, the CDR3 is TGTGCCAGCAGCTTAGCGAAAACTTCTCAAGAGACCCAGTACTTC. Amino acids: CASSLAKTSQETQYF. Together with reference TRBV7-2 and TRBJ2-5, the CDR3 gives the full variable domain: GAGVSQSPSNKVTEKGKDVELRCDPISGHTALYWYRQSLGQGLEFLIYFQGNSAPDKSGLPSDRFSAERTGGSVSTLTIQRTQQEDSAVYLCASSLAKTSQETQYFGPGTRLLVL.

The chain carries TRBV7-3 and TRBJ2-1; possible D gene TRBD1, 6 bases. The CDR3 runs 17 residues. Per the germline V gene, CDR1 is SGHTA and CDR2 is FQGTGA. Deletions cut 2 bases from V and 6 bases from J, with 20 bases between. CDR3 nucleotide sequence: TGTGCCAGCAGCTTAGAAGGGGGAGTTCAGATATCCAATGAGCAGTTCTTC. Residues: CASSLEGGVQISNEQFF.

The chain carries TRBV6-1 and TRBJ2-1; 13 nucleotides agree with TRBD2. The V gene's germline CDR1 is MNHNS and CDR2 SASEGT. This CDR3 comprises 19 residues. Trimming took 2 bases from V and 8 from J; bases not matched to a gene: 15. The DNA of the CDR3 is TGTGCCAGCAGTGAACCAGTAGGCAAACTAGCGGGAGGGTGGTATGAGCAGTTCTTC. The encoded protein is CASSEPVGKLAGGWYEQFF.

The sample holds one count of this clone. This chain joins TRBV6-4 and TRBJ2-2, with D possibly TRBD1 on 5 matching bases. Germline V gives CDR1 MRHNA, CDR2 SNTAGT. The CDR3 runs 18 residues. The V end was cut by 0 bases, the J end by 0 bases, with 14 bases between. The CDR3 nucleotides are TGTGCCAGCAGTGACTCAATCTTAAGGACACCGAACACCGGGGAGCTGTTTTTT. Its protein is CASSDSILRTPNTGELFF.

This clone turned up a few times. The rearrangement links TRBV4-1 to TRBJ1-2; 9 bases are a match to TRBD1. This CDR3 has 16 amino acids. CDR1 and CDR2 (germline): MGHRA, YSYEKL. J lost 4 bases, V lost 1 base, and 7 bases had no gene match. CDR3 in amino acids: CASSQGSGQGGYGYTF. Here the CDR3 DNA reads TGCGCCAGCAGCCAAGGTTCGGGACAGGGAGGCTATGGCTACACCTTC.

On this clone: A junction end diverges from the germline sequence, so it may reflect a read error. This sample also contains other DNA sequences that code for the same CDR3. The chain carries TRBV4-1 and TRBJ1-6; D not certain. The CDR3 has 17 amino acids. The V gene's germline CDR1 is MGHRA and CDR2 YSYEKL. The CDR3 coding sequence is TGCGCCAGCAGCCAAGATTGGGCGAGCTCCTATAATTCCCCCCTCCACTTT. Amino acids: CASSQDWASSYNSPLHF.

The V and J genes are TRBV5-1 and TRBJ2-5, with TRBD2 matching over 7 bases. With the DNA end fitting TRBJ2-7 better, the J assignment may be wrong. The CDR3 is made up of 14 amino acids. Germline lookup yields CDR1 SGHRS and CDR2 YFSETQ. The CDR3 region is CASSPGGKGYEQYF. The CDR3 bases are TGCGCCAGCAGCCCCGGGGGGAAGGGCTACGAGCAGTACTTC.

The rearrangement joins TRBV27 to TRBJ1-5, with D possibly matching TRBD1 (6 bases). This CDR3 region has 15 residues. Germline V gene data show CDR1 as MNHEY and CDR2 as SMNVEV (reference sequence). V was pared by 1 base and J by 5 bases, with 12 bases between. CDR3 coding DNA: TGTGCCAGCAGTTTATTGGCAGGGGTTGATCAGCCCCAGCATTTT. This translates into CASSLLAGVDQPQHF.

This clone was counted between two and nine times. CDR3 DNA: TGCGCCAGCAGCCAAGATTTTGACAGGGCCCATGGCTACACCTTC. Encoded protein: CASSQDFDRAHGYTF. This chain uses TRBV4-3 with TRBJ1-2; 7 nucleotides match TRBD1. Germline CDR1 reads LGHNA; CDR2 reads YSLEER. J lost 6 bases, V lost 0 bases, and 7 bases had no gene match. The CDR3 covers 15 residues.

On this clone: Without the conserved terminal phenylalanine or tryptophan, this CDR3 likely stems from a read error. V is TRBV11-2 and J is TRBJ2-7; TRBD2 is a possible D gene (6 bases). Germline V lookup: CDR1 SGHAT, CDR2 FQNNGV. V lost 8 bases, J lost 2 bases, and 19 bases lay in between. The CDR3 loop spans 15 amino acids. The CDR3 coding sequence is TGTGCCAGCTGTTGGATAGGAAGCGGGCCCTACGAGCAGTACTCC. It translates to CASCWIGSGPYEQYS.

The chain couples TRBV28 to TRBJ2-7, with TRBD2 matching 7 bases. V gave up 6 bases and J gave up 4 bases; unmatched junction bases: 12. The CDR3 is 15 residues long. The germline CDR1 and CDR2 sequences are MDHEN and SYDVKM. CDR3 loop: CASSWPAGLRYEQYF. The DNA for the CDR3 is TGTGCCAGCAGCTGGCCAGCGGGACTAAGATACGAGCAGTACTTC.

The chain recombines TRBV5-8 with TRBJ2-1, with 15 bases lining up with TRBD2. CDR3 length: 17 amino acids. The V gene end was trimmed by 0 bases and the J gene end by 7 bases; junction bases not matched to a gene: 5. From germline, CDR1 is SGHTS and CDR2 YDEGEE. The DNA of the CDR3 is TGTGCCAGCAGCTTGGCCAAAGGACTAGCGGGGGGGAATGAGCAGTTCTTC. Protein product: CASSLAKGLAGGNEQFF.

The V call is TRBV28, the J call TRBJ2-5; 7 bases match TRBD2. CDR3 size: 15 residues. Germline V lookup: CDR1 MDHEN, CDR2 SYDVKM. V shed 6 bases and J 5 bases; nucleotides not matched to a gene: 12. The CDR3 DNA follows: TGTGCCAGCAGCTCCCCGACTAGCCATGCGGAGACCCAGTACTTC. It specifies CASSSPTSHAETQYF.

The chain combines TRBV21-1 with TRBJ2-3; TRBD2, the D gene given by the table, was not confirmed from the DNA. TRBV21-1 is flagged as a pseudogene. This CDR3 comprises 15 residues. The CDR3 loop reads CASSNQPRLAGGPSF. The CDR3 DNA reads TGTGCCAGCAGCAATCAACCCCGACTAGCGGGAGGACCAAGTTTT.